This TCR beta chain emerged from a study of blood T cell repertoires in COVID-19. Background on the study: PBMCs, B-cell-depleted T cells, or T cells were the source of the cDNA or gDNA that made up the material.

Method: immunoSEQ multiplex PCR; TCRdb's copy keeps in-frame clones and lacks some. The table includes about 190,000 clones, roughly 86% detected once. The CDR3 is made up of 15 amino acids. Germline CDR1 reads SGHAT; CDR2 reads FQNNGV. V was pared by 5 bases and J by 0 bases, with 11 bases between. J is TRBJ1-3 and V is TRBV11-2; no firm D call. The clonotype comes from a woman between 40 and 55 years old in a cohort exposed to, infected with or recovered from COVID-19 (not recorded which). Sequences were obtained from PBMCs or T cells enriched from blood (not recorded which). This CDR3 reads CASSRTVISGNTIYF. CDR3 DNA: TGTGCCAGCAGCCGGACTGTTATCTCTGGAAACACCATATATTTT.